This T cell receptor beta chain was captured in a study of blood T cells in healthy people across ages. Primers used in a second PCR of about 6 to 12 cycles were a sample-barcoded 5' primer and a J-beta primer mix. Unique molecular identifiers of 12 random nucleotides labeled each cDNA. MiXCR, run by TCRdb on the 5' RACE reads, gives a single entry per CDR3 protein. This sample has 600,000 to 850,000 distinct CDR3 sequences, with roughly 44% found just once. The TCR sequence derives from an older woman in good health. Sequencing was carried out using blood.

The DNA of the CDR3 is TGTGCCAGCAGACCGGACGGGGGGTCTGGGGCCAACGTCCTGACTTTC. Protein product: CASRPDGGSGANVLTF. This sequence joins TRBV12-3 or TRBV12-4 and TRBJ2-6, with TRBD2 matching over 7 bases. The CDR3 extends over 16 amino acids. The V segment lost 6 bases and the J segment 1 base; nucleotides outside the gene matches: 6.